The 22 T cell receptor beta chains listed next were all sequenced from one sample in a study of T cell responses to AZD1222 COVID-19 vaccine. Libraries were prepared by immunoSEQ multiplex PCR; TCRdb keeps only in-frame clonotypes and omits some of them. The data contain tens of thousands of clones, more than 90% of them singletons. The sample was peripheral blood, taken on day 0 of AZD1222 vaccination. The origin of the receptors is an adult in good health.

The chain joins TRBV19 to TRBJ1-2; the match to TRBD1 covers 7 bases. CDR1 and CDR2 (germline): LNHDA, SQIVND (reference sequence). The CDR3 runs 16 residues. V dropped 7 bases and J dropped 2; count of bases not matched to a gene: 13. DNA for the CDR3: TGTGCCAGTACCATAGGGGTAGGGGGCAGCAACTATGGCTACACCTTC. It codes for CASTIGVGGSNYGYTF.

The V call is TRBV14, the J call TRBJ2-5, with TRBD2 as a possible D gene (5 bases). CDR3 length: 16 residues. V was clipped by 1 base and J by 5 bases, with 17 bases between them. The germline gives CDR1 SGHDN, CDR2 FVKESK. The CDR3 nucleotides are TGTGCCAGCAGCCAAGCCGCGGGCCTTCGGATTGAGACCCAGTACTTC. This sequence encodes CASSQAAGLRIETQYF.

The V gene is TRBV6-1, the J gene TRBJ1-5; D ambiguous. Germline CDR1 and CDR2: MNHNS and SASEGT. Between the trimmed V and J ends, which lost 4 bases and 0 bases, there was a span of 13 bases. CDR3 length equals 16 residues. The CDR3 bases are TGTGCCAGCAGTGCCTTAGGGCTGGGTAGCAATCAGCCCCAGCATTTT. It encodes CASSALGLGSNQPQHF.

The chain uses TRBV6-5 and TRBJ1-5; 8 bases align to TRBD1. The CDR3 totals 13 residues. CDR1 and CDR2 (germline): MNHEY, SVGAGI. J was trimmed by 5 bases and V by 8 bases; bases with no gene match: 5. The CDR3 nucleotides read TGTGCCAGCCAGGGACAGGACTATCAGCCCCAGCATTTT. Translation gives CASQGQDYQPQHF.

The CDR3 DNA sequence: TGTGCCAGCAGCAGGGAAAGAAACACTGAAGCTTTCTTT. It translates to CASSRERNTEAFF. V gene TRBV11-3 combines with J gene TRBJ1-1; D is uncertain. The CDR3 sequence is 13 residues long. V lost 5 bases to trimming and J lost 2 bases, with 9 bases between them. Germline loops: CDR1 SGHNT, CDR2 YENEEA.

The rearrangement uses TRBV30 and TRBJ2-1; TRBD1 matches 7 bases. Trimming took 5 bases from V and 7 from J; bases not matched to a gene: 2. The CDR3 consists of 11 residues. Germline lookup yields CDR1 GTSNPN and CDR2 SVGIG (reference sequence). CDR3 DNA: TGTGCCTGGGACAGGGCGAATGAGCAGTTCTTC. This codes for CAWDRANEQFF.

This chain connects TRBV6-5 to TRBJ2-7; 8 nucleotides align to TRBD1. Germline V gene data show CDR1 as MNHEY and CDR2 as SVGAGI. Trimming cost V 6 bases and J 0 bases; bases outside gene matches: 7. This CDR3 comprises 15 residues. In DNA form, the CDR3 reads TGTGCCAGCAGACAGGGGGAACGTAGCTCCTACGAGCAGTACTTC. Translation: CASRQGERSSYEQYF.

The chain uses TRBV7-9 and TRBJ2-3; 9 bases match TRBD1. The V gene's germline CDR1 is SEHNR and CDR2 FQNEAQ (reference sequence). This CDR3 has 14 amino acids. V lost 9 bases to trimming and J lost 3 bases; unmatched junction nucleotides: 7. This CDR3 reads CASHDGTGTDTQYF. The CDR3 region has the DNA TGTGCCAGTCATGACGGGACAGGGACAGATACGCAGTATTTT.

J is TRBJ2-2 and V is TRBV4-1, with 8 bases lining up with TRBD2. Per the germline V gene, CDR1 is MGHRA and CDR2 is YSYEKL. The CDR3 loop spans 14 amino acids. The V gene end was trimmed by 7 bases and the J gene end by 2 bases; junction bases not matched to a gene: 3. This CDR3 reads CASTAGVNTGELFF. The CDR3 DNA reads TGCGCCAGCACAGCGGGAGTAAACACCGGGGAGCTGTTTTTT.

The chain links TRBV27 to TRBJ2-3; D unclear. Germline V gene lookup returns CDR1 MNHEY and CDR2 SMNVEV (reference sequence). V dropped 7 bases and J dropped 2 bases, with 4 bases sitting between them. There are 11 residues in the CDR3. The CDR3 is CASKTTDTQYF. The CDR3 nucleotides are TGTGCCAGCAAGACCACAGATACGCAGTATTTT.

The genes are TRBV6-5 and TRBJ2-2; no reliable D call. Trimming took off 2 bases at V and 4 bases at J, with 8 bases between the two ends. Germline values: CDR1 MNHEY, CDR2 SVGAGI. The CDR3 consists of 14 residues. CDR3: CASSYELITGELFF. DNA for the CDR3: TGTGCCAGCAGTTACGAGCTAATCACCGGGGAGCTGTTTTTT.

The J gene is TRBJ1-2, the V gene TRBV6-5; 9 bases are shared with TRBD1. Trimming cost V 11 bases and J 4 bases; bases outside gene matches: 8. This CDR3 has 13 amino acids. Germline V gene data show CDR1 as MNHEY and CDR2 as SVGAGI. The CDR3 DNA sequence: TGTGCCGCAGGAGGGACAGGGACCTATGGCTACACCTTC. Its translation is CAAGGTGTYGYTF.

This sequence joins TRBV2 and TRBJ2-3; D is perhaps TRBD2 (7 bases). The V end was cut by 6 bases, the J end by 4 bases, with 11 bases between. Germline CDR1 is SNHLY and CDR2 is FYNNEI. The CDR3 extends over 13 amino acids. This CDR3 is CASRRGGADTQYF. As DNA, the CDR3 is TGTGCCAGCAGGAGGGGGGGGGCAGATACGCAGTATTTT.

This chain uses TRBV6-5 with TRBJ1-2, with TRBD1 matching 7 bases. Germline CDR1 reads MNHEY; CDR2 reads SVGAGI. Trimming cost V 6 bases and J 6 bases; bases outside gene matches: 7. This CDR3 is built from 13 residues. CDR3 nucleotides: TGTGCCAGCAGCACCGGGACAGCACATGGCTACACCTTC. Translation gives CASSTGTAHGYTF.

The genes are TRBV5-8 and TRBJ1-4, with D possibly matching TRBD1 (5 bases). Trimming took 5 bases from V and 2 from J, leaving 13 bases between them. This CDR3 comprises 15 residues. From germline, CDR1 is SGHTS and CDR2 YDEGEE. CDR3 DNA: TGTGCCAGCAGATCCCTCGGGGGTACTAATGAAAAACTGTTTTTT. This translates into CASRSLGGTNEKLFF.

The J gene is TRBJ1-2, the V gene TRBV7-6; D not certain. This CDR3 comprises 16 residues. The V gene lost 5 bases and the J gene lost 0 bases, with 16 bases spanning the gap. Germline CDR1 is SGHVS and CDR2 is FNYEAQ. Here the CDR3 DNA reads TGTGCCAGCAGCCCCAGACCTGCTCCCGCTAACTATGGCTACACCTTC. This encodes CASSPRPAPANYGYTF.

The V and J genes are TRBV7-9 and TRBJ2-1; D gene unclear. V lost 0 bases and J lost 10, with 13 bases in between. CDR1 SEHNR and CDR2 FQNEAQ come from the germline V gene (reference sequence). This CDR3 region has 14 residues. CDR3 in amino acids: CASSLALGVGEQFF. CDR3 DNA: TGTGCCAGCAGCTTAGCGCTTGGGGTTGGCGAGCAGTTCTTC.

This chain uses TRBV9 with TRBJ2-2; 9 bases align to TRBD1. The junction had 6 bases not matched to a gene; V was cut back by 3 bases and J by 3 bases. The CDR3 runs to 16 residues. Germline V gives CDR1 SGDLS, CDR2 YYNGEE. The CDR3 spells CASSDGQGRYTGELFF. The CDR3 nucleotides are TGTGCCAGCAGCGACGGACAGGGGAGGTACACCGGGGAGCTGTTTTTT.

This rearrangement joins TRBV2 to TRBJ2-6; D tentatively reads TRBD1 or TRBD2 (6 bases each). From germline, CDR1 is SNHLY and CDR2 FYNNEI. Trimming removed 6 bases at V and 0 bases at J, with 12 bases between. This CDR3 spans 16 amino acids. The CDR3 nucleotides read TGTGCCAGCAGCCGCACGGGGGCCTCTGGGGCCAACGTCCTGACTTTC. Its protein product is CASSRTGASGANVLTF.

The table lists this clone with a count of one. The chain carries TRBV11-3 and TRBJ2-2; 11 nucleotides align to TRBD2. Germline V CDR1 and CDR2: SGHNT, YENEEA. V trimming: 1 base; J trimming: 6 bases; junction bases outside the gene matches: 7. The length of the CDR3 is 17 residues. This chain's CDR3 is CASSLAGTSGGAGELFF. CDR3 bases: TGTGCCAGCAGCTTAGCCGGGACTAGCGGTGGGGCCGGGGAGCTGTTTTTT.

This chain uses TRBV24-1 with TRBJ2-7; no reliable D call. The CDR3 covers 12 residues. The germline V gene encodes CDR1 KGHDR and CDR2 SFDVKD. V was shortened by 5 bases and J by 3 bases, with 7 bases between the two germline ends. The CDR3 is CATSGNGYEQYF. The CDR3 DNA reads as TGTGCCACCAGTGGAAACGGCTACGAGCAGTACTTC.

The rearrangement uses TRBV14 and TRBJ2-7, with D unresolved. The CDR3 runs 12 residues. Trimming shortened V by 3 bases and J by 5 bases, and 8 bases separated the two germline ends. The germline V gene has CDR1 SGHDN and CDR2 FVKESK. In DNA form, the CDR3 reads TGTGCCAGCAGCCAGACCTCTCACGAGCAGTACTTC. Protein: CASSQTSHEQYF.